These 12 T cell receptor beta chains came from one sample sequenced in a study of cytomegalovirus exposure and HLA in healthy donors. Use of 60 Vbeta and 13 Jbeta primers characterized the PCR. Using immunoSEQ multiplex PCR, the repertoire was profiled, and TCRdb retains in-frame clones only, with some absent. The sample gives approximately 170,000 clones, roughly 80% of which show up once; about 2% is in the top ten. The sequencing input was PBMCs. These TCRs come from a human donor in good health.

This clone turned up a few times. The CDR3 DNA is TGTGCCAGCAGCGATCTAGCAGATACGCAGTATTTT. Translating gives CASSDLADTQYF. The chain uses TRBV7-6 and TRBJ2-3; D is unclear. Deletions cut 5 bases from V and 4 bases from J, with 7 bases between. This CDR3 has 12 residues. CDR1 and CDR2 (germline): SGHVS, FNYEAQ. Full variable domain (missing parts from reference TRBV7-6 and TRBJ2-3): GAGVSQSPRYKVTKRGQDVALRCDPISGHVSLYWYRQALGQGPEFLTYFNYEAQQDKSGLPNDRFSAERPEGSISTLTIQRTEQRDSAMYRCASSDLADTQYFGPGTRLTVL.

The V call is TRBV29-1, the J call TRBJ2-5; 9 nucleotides line up with TRBD1. The DNA end favors TRBJ2-7, so the J call may be wrong. The V gene's germline CDR1 is SQVTM and CDR2 ANQGSEA. The CDR3 spans 12 residues. The CDR3 nucleotides are TGCAGCGTTGAGGACAGGGGTTACGAGCAGTACTTC. It specifies CSVEDRGYEQYF.

This clone has just a few counts. V usage is TRBV5-6 and J usage is TRBJ1-5; 9 bases agree with TRBD1. Germline CDR1 SGHDT, CDR2 YYEEEE. The junction had 0 bases not matched to a gene; V was cut back by 0 bases and J by 5 bases. This CDR3 region has 14 residues. In DNA form, the CDR3 reads TGTGCCAGCAGCTTGGGGACAGGGGATCAGCCCCAGCATTTT. Translation gives CASSLGTGDQPQHF.

Remarks on this clone: Other DNA variants within this sample encode the same CDR3. The V and J genes are TRBV5-1 and TRBJ1-6; TRBD1 agrees at 8 bases. The germline V gene encodes CDR1 SGHRS and CDR2 YFSETQ. The CDR3 has 15 residues. J gave up 9 bases and V 0 bases, and 5 bases lay outside the gene matches. CDR3 in DNA: TGCGCCAGCAGCTTGGCCGGACAGGGTCGTTCACCCCTCCACTTT. This codes for CASSLAGQGRSPLHF.

The gene calls are TRBV6-1 and TRBJ1-5; possible D gene TRBD1, 5 bases. Germline CDR1 MNHNS, CDR2 SASEGT. The ends were cut back, 5 bases at V and 3 bases at J, with 11 bases in the middle. The CDR3 covers 14 residues. CDR3 nucleotides: TGTGCCAGCAGTAGGGCAGGGTTCAATCAGCCCCAGCATTTT. Residues: CASSRAGFNQPQHF.

The V gene is TRBV10-3, the J gene TRBJ1-1; tentative D call: TRBD1 (6 bases). Trimming removed 9 bases at V and 6 bases at J, with 11 bases between. The CDR3 covers 11 residues. Per the germline V gene, CDR1 is ENHRY and CDR2 is SYGVKD. The CDR3 sequence: CAIGGFAEAFF. DNA for the CDR3: TGTGCCATAGGGGGTTTCGCTGAAGCTTTCTTT.

The rearrangement links TRBV9 to TRBJ1-1, with TRBD1 matching over 9 bases. CDR1 SGDLS and CDR2 YYNGEE come from the germline V gene. This CDR3 is built from 16 residues. After removal of 4 bases from V and 3 bases from J, the junction contained 10 bases not matched to a gene. This CDR3 reads CASSLTGGAVDTEAFF. CDR3 nucleotides: TGTGCCAGCAGCTTAACAGGGGGCGCGGTGGACACTGAAGCTTTCTTT. Supplemented by reference TRBV9 and TRBJ1-1, the full variable domain reads DSGVTQTPKHLITATGQRVTLRCSPRSGDLSVYWYQQSLDQGLQFLIQYYNGEERAKGNILERFSAQQFPDLHSELNLSSLELGDSALYFCASSLTGGAVDTEAFFGQGTRLTVV.

There are a few counts of this clone. J is TRBJ1-2 and V is TRBV15, with D maybe TRBD1 (6 bases). The CDR3 is 14 amino acids. The germline gives CDR1 LNHNV, CDR2 YYDKDF (reference sequence). Trimming left V 4 bases short and J 3 bases short, with 12 bases between. The CDR3 is CATSKTGPDYGYTF. The CDR3 nucleotides read TGTGCCACCAGCAAGACAGGTCCCGACTATGGCTACACCTTC. The full variable domain, in which reference TRBV15 and TRBJ1-2 provide the parts outside the CDR3, is DAMVIQNPRYQVTQFGKPVTLSCSQTLNHNVMYWYQQKSSQAPKLLFHYYDKDFNNEADTPDNFQSRRPNTSFCFLDIRSPGLGDTAMYLCATSKTGPDYGYTFGSGTRLTVV.

The rearrangement links TRBV10-3 to TRBJ1-2; D perhaps matches TRBD1 (5 bases). In germline, CDR1 is ENHRY, CDR2 SYGVKD. The CDR3 is made up of 16 amino acids. Trimming left V 2 bases short and J 3 bases short, with 16 bases between. This chain's CDR3 is CAISERSRGIDYGYTF. CDR3 in DNA: TGTGCCATCAGTGAGCGGTCAAGGGGTATCGACTATGGCTACACCTTC.

The chain combines TRBV5-5 with TRBJ1-6, with 8 bases fitting TRBD1. Germline assignment: CDR1 SGHKS and CDR2 YYEKEE (reference sequence). V shed 3 bases and J 3 bases; nucleotides not matched to a gene: 2. This CDR3 contains 15 residues. Here the CDR3 reads CASSSGQVYNSPLHF. CDR3 bases: TGTGCCAGCAGCTCGGGACAGGTCTATAATTCACCCCTCCACTTT.

V usage is TRBV7-9 and J usage is TRBJ2-7; tentative D call: TRBD1 (5 bases). The CDR3 contains 11 residues. V lost 4 bases, J lost 10 bases, and 11 bases lay in between. Germline V lookup: CDR1 SEHNR, CDR2 FQNEAQ (reference sequence). The CDR3, as DNA: TGTGCCAGCAGCTGGCAGGGTCGCCAGTACTTC. This sequence encodes CASSWQGRQYF. Full variable domain (outside the CDR3, taken from reference TRBV7-9 and TRBJ2-7): DTGVSQNPRHKITKRGQNVTFRCDPISEHNRLYWYRQTLGQGPEFLTYFQNEAQLEKSRLLSDRFSAERPKGSFSTLEIQRTEQGDSAMYLCASSWQGRQYFGPGTRLTVT.

V usage is TRBV7-7 and J usage is TRBJ2-5, with a weak D call TRBD2 (5 bases). The CDR3 has 15 residues. Germline V gives CDR1 SSHAT, CDR2 FNYEAQ (reference sequence). V was trimmed by 0 bases and J by 3 bases, leaving 11 bases between them. Here the CDR3 DNA reads TGTGCCAGCAGCTTAGCGCCGTGGGAGAAAGAGACCCAGTACTTC. It codes for CASSLAPWEKETQYF.